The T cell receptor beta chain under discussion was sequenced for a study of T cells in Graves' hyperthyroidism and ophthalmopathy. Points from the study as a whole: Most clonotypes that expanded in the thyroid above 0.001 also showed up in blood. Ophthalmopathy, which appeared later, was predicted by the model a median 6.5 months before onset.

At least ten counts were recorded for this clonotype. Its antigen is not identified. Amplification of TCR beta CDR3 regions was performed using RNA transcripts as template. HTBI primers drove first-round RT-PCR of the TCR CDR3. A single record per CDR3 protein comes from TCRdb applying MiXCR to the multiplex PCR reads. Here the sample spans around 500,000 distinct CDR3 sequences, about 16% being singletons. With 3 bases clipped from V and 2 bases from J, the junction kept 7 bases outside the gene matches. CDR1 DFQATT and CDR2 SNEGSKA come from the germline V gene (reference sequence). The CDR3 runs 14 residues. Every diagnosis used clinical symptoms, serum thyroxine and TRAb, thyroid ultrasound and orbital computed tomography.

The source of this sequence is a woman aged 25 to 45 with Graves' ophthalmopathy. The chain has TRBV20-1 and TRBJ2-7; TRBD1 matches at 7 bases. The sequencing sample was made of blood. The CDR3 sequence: CSASSDRAPYEQYF. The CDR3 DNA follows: TGCAGTGCTAGTTCTGACAGGGCCCCCTACGAGCAGTACTTC.